Presented here are 2 T cell receptor beta chains from one specimen sequenced in a study of T and B cells in COVID-19 patients. Blood genomic DNA input for TRB amplification was 250-500 ng. BIOMED2 TRB-A/B primer pools were used in multiplex TRB PCR. MiXCR was run by TCRdb on the multiplex PCR reads, yielding one entry per CDR3 protein. The top ten hold around 4.3% of the sample, which has about 17,000 distinct CDR3 sequences, around 30% seen once. Sequencing was performed on blood. The receptors come from a human donor who had recovered from COVID-19.

This chain uses TRBV20-1 with TRBJ1-1, with D tentatively TRBD1 (5 bases). Deletions cut 6 bases from V and 2 bases from J, with 13 bases between. The CDR3 extends over 13 amino acids. Germline V gives CDR1 DFQATT, CDR2 SNEGSKA (reference sequence). The CDR3, as DNA: TGCAGTGCACCCGGGACGGTCAACACTGAAGCTTTCTTT. As protein: CSAPGTVNTEAFF.

A word on this clonotype: A much larger clonotype is one base distant, so this may be a read error. The chain couples TRBV6-5 to TRBJ1-4; TRBD1 might be the D (6 bases). The CDR3 spans 14 residues. Deletions cut 6 bases from V and 9 bases from J, with 17 bases between. CDR1 and CDR2 from the germline V gene are MNHEY and SVGAGI. DNA of the CDR3: TGTGCCAGCAGACCTTCGGACAGATTTAAAAAACTGTTTTTT. It is translated as CASRPSDRFKKLFF.